One sample yielded the 22 T cell receptor beta chains listed below, sequenced in a study of T cells in localized non-small cell lung cancer. TCRdb keeps only in-frame clones here, not all; method: immunoSEQ multiplex PCR. The sample has more than 12,000 clones; around 85% are singletons. The starting material was peripheral blood, obtained before any cancer treatment. The receptor set was obtained from a woman aged 35 to 70 with stage I lung adenocarcinoma.

CDR3 in amino acids: CASRLGGGDSPLHF. Written as DNA, the CDR3 is TGTGCCAGCAGGCTGGGGGGGGGTGACTCACCCCTCCACTTT. V usage is TRBV2 and J usage is TRBJ1-6; possibly TRBD1 for D (5 bases). Germline CDR1 reads SNHLY; CDR2 reads FYNNEI. The CDR3 length is 14 residues. The V gene lost 6 bases and the J gene lost 10 bases, with 16 bases spanning the gap.

The sample holds one count of this clone. The chain combines TRBV19 with TRBJ2-2, with TRBD1 matching 7 bases. V shed 3 bases and J 7 bases; nucleotides not matched to a gene: 11. Germline V lookup: CDR1 LNHDA, CDR2 SQIVND (reference sequence). This CDR3 region has 16 residues. CDR3 loop: CASSIKNRGTIGELFF. The CDR3 coding sequence is TGTGCCAGTAGTATTAAAAACAGGGGTACGATCGGGGAGCTGTTTTTT.

The chain's CDR3 is CASSLARTGDFNQPQHF. The CDR3 region has the DNA TGTGCCAGCAGCTTAGCCAGGACAGGGGACTTCAATCAGCCCCAGCATTTT. The genes are TRBV7-9 and TRBJ1-5, with 9 bases lining up with TRBD1. Germline assignment: CDR1 SEHNR and CDR2 FQNEAQ (reference sequence). The trim removed 0 bases at V and 3 bases at J, leaving 6 bases unmatched. This CDR3 has 17 residues. The entire variable domain, with the rest obtained from reference TRBV7-9 and TRBJ1-5, is as follows: DTGVSQNPRHKITKRGQNVTFRCDPISEHNRLYWYRQTLGQGPEFLTYFQNEAQLEKSRLLSDRFSAERPKGSFSTLEIQRTEQGDSAMYLCASSLARTGDFNQPQHFGDGTRLSIL.

J is TRBJ1-5 and V is TRBV7-9, with D hard to call. The V end was cut by 5 bases, the J end by 2 bases, with 13 bases between. CDR1 SEHNR and CDR2 FQNEAQ come from the germline V gene (reference sequence). This CDR3 has 15 residues. CDR3 sequence (DNA): TGTGCCAGCAGCCTAGAGGAGGACGGCAATCAGCCCCAGCATTTT. This translates into CASSLEEDGNQPQHF.

The chain links TRBV7-2 to TRBJ2-2; 8 positions agree with TRBD2. J was trimmed by 6 bases and V by 6 bases; bases with no gene match: 6. There are 14 residues in the CDR3. Per the germline V gene, CDR1 is SGHTA and CDR2 is FQGNSA. CDR3 nucleotide sequence: TGTGCCAGCAGTCCCGGGGGGGCCCCCGGGGAGCTGTTTTTT. Protein: CASSPGGAPGELFF.

This clone was seen just once. This rearrangement joins TRBV15 to TRBJ2-7; TRBD2 agrees at 7 bases. Germline V gives CDR1 LNHNV, CDR2 YYDKDF (reference sequence). This CDR3 comprises 15 residues. Germline trimming cut 0 bases from V and 3 bases from J; bases unmatched to any gene: 5. The CDR3 DNA reads TGTGCCACCAGCAGAGACCTCGGGGGGAACTACGAGCAGTACTTC. Amino acids: CATSRDLGGNYEQYF.

V usage is TRBV28 and J usage is TRBJ1-4; the D is unclear. V lost 8 bases, J lost 8 bases, and 12 bases lay in between. This CDR3 has 12 amino acids. Germline V gene lookup returns CDR1 MDHEN and CDR2 SYDVKM. CDR3 nucleotide sequence: TGTGCCAGCTGTTCGGGGAAGGAAAAACTGTTTTTT. It yields the protein CASCSGKEKLFF.

This chain connects TRBV13 to TRBJ2-1, with 9 nucleotides matching TRBD2. The germline CDR1 and CDR2 sequences are PRHDT and FYEKMQ (reference sequence). This CDR3 region has 16 residues. V lost 5 bases and J lost 2; bases outside the gene matches: 7. Here the CDR3 DNA reads TGTGCCAGCAGCCCCTATAGCGGGGGACCCTACAATGAGCAGTTCTTC. Translated: CASSPYSGGPYNEQFF.

J is TRBJ1-6 and V is TRBV14; D perhaps matches TRBD1 (6 bases). V shed 2 bases and J shed 9 bases, with 23 bases lying between them. The germline V gene encodes CDR1 SGHDN and CDR2 FVKESK. The CDR3 spans 18 residues. The CDR3 protein is CASSQRVGVTGIGSPLHF. CDR3 DNA sequence: TGTGCCAGCAGCCAAAGGGTCGGCGTAACAGGGATTGGTTCACCCCTCCACTTT.

This rearrangement joins TRBV5-1 to TRBJ2-3; D is unresolved. Trimming took 4 bases from V and 2 from J, leaving 11 bases between them. Germline V gene data show CDR1 as SGHRS and CDR2 as YFSETQ. The CDR3 loop spans 14 amino acids. CDR3 sequence reads: CASSVLRHTDTQYF. For the CDR3, the DNA is TGCGCCAGCAGCGTTTTGCGTCACACAGATACGCAGTATTTT.

The V gene is TRBV5-1, the J gene TRBJ1-6; 7 bases line up with TRBD1. J was trimmed by 10 bases and V by 0 bases; bases with no gene match: 7. The CDR3 consists of 15 residues. CDR1 and CDR2 from the germline V gene are SGHRS and YFSETQ. The CDR3 nucleotides are TGCGCCAGCAGCTTGGGTCCCGACAGGGAGTCACCCCTCCACTTT. Protein sequence: CASSLGPDRESPLHF. Full variable domain (remainder filled in from reference TRBV5-1 and TRBJ1-6): KAGVTQTPRYLIKTRGQQVTLSCSPISGHRSVSWYQQTPGQGLQFLFEYFSETQRNKGNFPGRFSGRQFSNSRSEMNVSTLELGDSALYLCASSLGPDRESPLHFGNGTRLTVT.

The chain links TRBV2 to TRBJ2-7; 9 bases map to TRBD1. Germline V gives CDR1 SNHLY, CDR2 FYNNEI. This CDR3 has 17 residues. V lost 8 bases and J lost 3; bases outside the gene matches: 17. CDR3 sequence (DNA): TGTGCCAGCTTCCCGGGACAGGGAAGGAGTGAAGTCTACGAGCAGTACTTC. Its protein product is CASFPGQGRSEVYEQYF.

This chain connects TRBV2 to TRBJ1-2, with D perhaps matching TRBD1 (6 bases). The CDR3 spans 16 residues. V lost 5 bases, J lost 2 bases, and 18 bases lay in between. Germline V CDR1 and CDR2: SNHLY, FYNNEI. CDR3 residues: CASSITAAGANYGYTF. The CDR3 nucleotides are TGTGCCAGCAGTATAACAGCTGCGGGGGCAAACTATGGCTACACCTTC.

Turning to this clone: The junction does not match germline at one end; this may be a read error. J is TRBJ2-1 and V is TRBV7-7; 7 bases agree with TRBD1. There are 13 residues in the CDR3. Germline lookup yields CDR1 SSHAT and CDR2 FNYEAQ (reference sequence). The DNA for the CDR3 is TGTGCTAGCAGCTTAGACAGGGTCTCTGAGCAGTTCTTC. Encoded protein: CASSLDRVSEQFF.

This clone was seen more than once but under ten times. The V and J genes are TRBV30 and TRBJ1-1; no definite D call. The CDR3 loop spans 13 amino acids. Looked up from germline, CDR1 is GTSNPN and CDR2 is SVGIG (reference sequence). V lost 0 bases to trimming and J lost 2 bases, with 7 bases between them. The chain's CDR3 is CAWSVGINTEAFF. Here the CDR3 DNA reads TGTGCCTGGAGTGTAGGGATTAACACTGAAGCTTTCTTT.

V is TRBV2 and J is TRBJ2-7; D remains ambiguous. The germline V gene has CDR1 SNHLY and CDR2 FYNNEI. V lost 8 bases and J 5 bases, leaving 25 bases between the germline ends. CDR3 length: 16 amino acids. The CDR3 reads CASLSRGVRDSHEQYF. In nucleotides, the CDR3 is TGTGCCAGCCTTAGTCGTGGGGTTAGGGATTCCCACGAGCAGTACTTC.

The chain couples TRBV19 to TRBJ2-4; unclear D gene. The CDR3 contains 13 residues. Germline-derived CDR1 and CDR2 are LNHDA and SQIVND (reference sequence). V lost 7 bases, J lost 1 base, and 8 bases lay in between. CDR3 nucleotide sequence: TGTGCCAGTAATGGAGCGGCCAAAAACATTCAGTACTTC. Translation: CASNGAAKNIQYF.

This clone has more than one count but fewer than ten. V gene TRBV9 combines with J gene TRBJ1-1; TRBD1 might be the D (6 bases). Trimming removed 4 bases from V and 1 base from J, with 11 bases in between. The germline gives CDR1 SGDLS, CDR2 YYNGEE. CDR3 length: 14 amino acids. CDR3 sequence reads: CASSSGTRNTEAFF. The CDR3 nucleotides read TGTGCCAGCAGCAGCGGGACACGGAACACTGAAGCTTTCTTT.

The rearrangement joins TRBV6-5 to TRBJ2-3; 7 nucleotides align to TRBD2. Germline CDR1 and CDR2: MNHEY and SVGAGI. The trim removed 5 bases at V and 9 bases at J, leaving 8 bases unmatched. The CDR3 contains 13 residues. The CDR3 bases are TGTGCCAGCAGTCAGGCGCGGGGGTCGACGCAGTATTTT. This encodes CASSQARGSTQYF.

V usage is TRBV25-1 and J usage is TRBJ1-1; D may be TRBD1 (5 bases). V was trimmed by 1 base and J by 3 bases, leaving 12 bases between them. Germline CDR1 MGHDK, CDR2 SYGVNS. The CDR3 is made up of 15 amino acids. The CDR3 DNA sequence: TGTGCCAGCAGTGAATGGCGGGGGGTCGACACTGAAGCTTTCTTT. Translating it yields CASSEWRGVDTEAFF.

This rearrangement joins TRBV7-2 to TRBJ2-7; 11 nucleotides line up with TRBD2. Losses at the gene ends were 3 bases for V and 7 bases for J; bases not matched to a gene: 8. The CDR3 is made up of 15 amino acids. Germline CDR1 and CDR2: SGHTA and FQGNSA. CDR3 bases: TGTGCCAGCAGCTTGACTAGCGGGATACGCGGGGAGCAGTACTTC. The encoded protein is CASSLTSGIRGEQYF.

CDR3 residues: CSARAGITYEQYF. DNA for the CDR3: TGCAGCGCCCGAGCAGGTATAACCTACGAGCAGTACTTC. The J gene is TRBJ2-7, the V gene TRBV29-1; no definite D call. The CDR3 is made up of 13 amino acids. Germline lookup yields CDR1 SQVTM and CDR2 ANQGSEA. V was clipped by 7 bases and J by 2 bases, with 15 bases between them.